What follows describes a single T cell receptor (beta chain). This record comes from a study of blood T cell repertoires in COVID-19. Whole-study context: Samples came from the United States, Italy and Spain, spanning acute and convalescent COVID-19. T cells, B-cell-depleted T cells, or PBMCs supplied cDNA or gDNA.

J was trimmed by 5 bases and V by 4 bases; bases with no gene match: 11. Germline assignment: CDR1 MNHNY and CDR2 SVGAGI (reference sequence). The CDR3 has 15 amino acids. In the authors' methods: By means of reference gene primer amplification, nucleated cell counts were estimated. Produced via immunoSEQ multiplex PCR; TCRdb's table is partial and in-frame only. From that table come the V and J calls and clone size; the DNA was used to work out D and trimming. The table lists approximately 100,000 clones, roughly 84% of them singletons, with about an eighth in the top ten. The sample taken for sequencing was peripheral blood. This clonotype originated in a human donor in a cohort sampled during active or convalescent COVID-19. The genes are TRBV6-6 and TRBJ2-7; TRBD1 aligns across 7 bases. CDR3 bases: TGTGCCAGCAGTTCCCCAACAGGGGAACTAAACGAGCAGTACTTC. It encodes CASSSPTGELNEQYF.